The 13 T cell receptor beta chains below all came from one sample that was sequenced in a study of shared clonotypes between healthy human individuals (TCRdb year 2020). To prepare the library, the immunoSEQ multiplex PCR assay was applied. As stored in TCRdb, this immuneACCESS dataset retains in-frame rearrangements with V and J assigned. A fraction of the clones does not appear; measured against another copy, unresolved V genes explain less than half of the discrepancy, and the remainder lacks a known reason. The table for this sample lists about half a million clones; 78% of them were counted only once. Of the sample, about 11% is held by the ten largest clones. Sequencing was done on a sample of PBMCs. The origin of the receptors is a woman between 40 and 50 years old in good health. Some clones in this sample may be carry-over from other donors' samples.

The J gene is TRBJ2-6, the V gene TRBV28; TRBD1 might be the D (6 bases). The CDR3 loop spans 15 amino acids. Germline CDR1 MDHEN, CDR2 SYDVKM. Trimming removed 6 bases at V and 2 bases at J, with 11 bases between. The CDR3 loop is CASRSTGTGANVLTF. The CDR3 nucleotides read TGTGCCAGCAGGTCCACAGGGACTGGGGCCAACGTCCTGACTTTC.

As regards this clone: The junction differs from germline at one of its ends, possibly a read error. The rearrangement uses TRBV2 and TRBJ1-3; D is uncertain. This CDR3 is 14 amino acids long. The germline V gene has CDR1 SNHLY and CDR2 FYNNEI. The CDR3 loop is CASSEGFSGSTIYF. In nucleotides, the CDR3 is TGTGCCAGCAGTGAAGGGTTCTCTGGAAGCACCATATATTTT. The whole variable domain, filled in from reference TRBV2 and TRBJ1-3, reads EPEVTQTPSHQVTQMGQEVILRCVPISNHLYFYWYRQILGQKVEFLVSFYNNEISEKSEIFDDQFSVERPDGSNFTLKIRSTKLEDSAMYFCASSEGFSGSTIYFGEGSWLTVV.

This chain's CDR3 is CASVVAGAGVETQYF. The CDR3 nucleotides are TGTGCCAGCGTGGTAGCGGGAGCCGGGGTAGAGACCCAGTACTTC. The J gene is TRBJ2-5, the V gene TRBV27, with 9 bases aligning to TRBD2. The CDR3 sequence is 15 residues long. Germline values: CDR1 MNHEY, CDR2 SMNVEV (reference sequence). Losses at the gene ends were 8 bases for V and 4 bases for J; bases not matched to a gene: 11.

The V call is TRBV28, the J call TRBJ2-2; 12 bases agree with TRBD2. Germline CDR1 MDHEN, CDR2 SYDVKM. V lost 10 bases, J lost 7 bases, and 13 bases stayed unmatched. The CDR3 extends over 16 amino acids. CDR3 amino acids: CAIRTLGTSGHGELFF. The DNA for the CDR3 is TGTGCCATCAGAACCCTAGGGACTAGCGGGCACGGGGAGCTGTTTTTT. Full variable domain (outside the CDR3, taken from reference TRBV28 and TRBJ2-2): DVKVTQSSRYLVKRTGEKVFLECVQDMDHENMFWYRQDPGLGLRLIYFSYDVKMKEKGDIPEGYSVSREKKERFSLILESASTNQTSMYLCAIRTLGTSGHGELFFGEGSRLTVL.

The rearrangement links TRBV18 to TRBJ1-1; possibly TRBD1 for D (6 bases). The V gene lost 0 bases and the J gene lost 1 base, with 9 bases spanning the gap. Looked up from germline, CDR1 is KGHSH and CDR2 is LQKENI. This CDR3 is 15 amino acids long. The DNA for the CDR3 is TGTGCCAGCTCACCACCCCAGGGGAGGAACACTGAAGCTTTCTTT. This gives the protein CASSPPQGRNTEAFF.

The rearrangement joins TRBV2 to TRBJ1-1; 7 bases map to TRBD1. V dropped 6 bases and J dropped 8; count of bases not matched to a gene: 9. This CDR3 has 13 amino acids. Germline-derived CDR1 and CDR2 are SNHLY and FYNNEI. Here the CDR3 reads CASSLVRGREAFF. Here the CDR3 DNA reads TGTGCCAGCAGCTTAGTTAGGGGGCGAGAAGCTTTCTTT.

The CDR3 DNA reads TGTGCCAGCAGCTTGGGGCGGGACGGCTATGGCTACACCTTC. Translating it yields CASSLGRDGYGYTF. This chain links TRBV5-4 with TRBJ1-2, with TRBD1 as a possible D gene (5 bases). V was trimmed by 0 bases and J by 4 bases, leaving 10 bases between them. Germline values: CDR1 SGHNT, CDR2 YYREEE (reference sequence). This CDR3 spans 14 amino acids.

This clone was observed a single time. A read error may be the cause here, since a much bigger clone is one base away. Other nucleotide sequences in the sample specify the same CDR3. The chain links TRBV28 to TRBJ2-3; D possibly corresponds to TRBD2 (6 bases). Germline CDR1 and CDR2: MDHEN and SYDVKM. CDR3 size: 14 residues. Trimming stripped 6 bases from V and 0 bases from J, with 10 bases between. CDR3 bases: TGTGCCAGCAGATCCGGGACTAGCACAGATACGCAGTATTTT. Translating it yields CASRSGTSTDTQYF.

The V and J genes are TRBV6-5 and TRBJ2-3; 7 bases agree with TRBD2. CDR1 and CDR2 (germline): MNHEY, SVGAGI. The CDR3 is 15 residues long. The trim removed 2 bases at V and 2 bases at J, leaving 4 bases unmatched. The CDR3 sequence: CASSYEGTTTDTQYF. The CDR3 DNA reads as TGTGCCAGCAGTTACGAAGGGACTACCACAGATACGCAGTATTTT.

The genes are TRBV2 and TRBJ2-7, with D unclear. CDR1 and CDR2 (germline): SNHLY, FYNNEI. The CDR3 loop spans 12 amino acids. V was trimmed by 7 bases and J by 2 bases, leaving 9 bases between them. CDR3 nucleotide sequence: TGTGCCAGCAAGGCCGTAGCCTACGAGCAGTACTTC. Its translation: CASKAVAYEQYF.

The chain joins TRBV29-1 to TRBJ1-3; weak D call: TRBD1 (6 bases). V was shortened by 7 bases and J by 1 base, with 14 bases between the two germline ends. The CDR3 runs to 14 residues. From germline, CDR1 is SQVTM and CDR2 ANQGSEA. The CDR3 loop reads CSGGQGGSGNTIYF. In DNA form, the CDR3 reads TGCAGCGGGGGGCAGGGAGGGTCTGGAAACACCATATATTTT.

The CDR3 protein is CASRFDRHQETQYF. CDR3 nucleotide sequence: TGTGCCAGCAGATTCGACAGGCACCAAGAGACCCAGTACTTC. V usage is TRBV2 and J usage is TRBJ2-5; D is possibly TRBD1 (6 bases). This CDR3 spans 14 amino acids. Trimming shortened V by 6 bases and J by 0 bases, and 11 bases separated the two germline ends. Germline lookup yields CDR1 SNHLY and CDR2 FYNNEI.

A word on this clone: A much larger clone lies a single base off, so this may be a read error. The chain combines TRBV30 with TRBJ1-5; possibly TRBD1 for D (5 bases). The CDR3 runs 15 residues. Germline V gene data show CDR1 as GTSNPN and CDR2 as SVGIG (reference sequence). The CDR3: CAWSTGQLDNPPQHF. The CDR3 coding sequence is TGTGCCTGGAGTACGGGGCAGCTAGACAATCCGCCCCAGCATTTT.